The 4 T cell receptor beta chains reported below all come from one sample, sequenced in a study of tumor T cells in aggressive B-cell lymphoma. The repertoire was sequenced with immunoSEQ multiplex PCR; TCRdb's copy has only in-frame clones and lacks some. The repertoire holds some 930 clones, about three fifths seen once, with around 21% in the top ten. The sequencing sample was made of tumor tissue. All receptors come from an adult with diffuse large B cell lymphoma.

This chain connects TRBV19 to TRBJ2-7; 9 nucleotides line up with TRBD1. Germline trimming cut 5 bases from V and 3 bases from J; bases unmatched to any gene: 11. CDR3 length equals 16 residues. In germline, CDR1 is LNHDA, CDR2 SQIVND (reference sequence). The CDR3 DNA is TGTGCCAGTAGTGCGAGGCGAGGGACAGGGTTCTACGAGCAGTACTTC. It translates to CASSARRGTGFYEQYF.

The table lists this clone with a few counts. V usage is TRBV18 and J usage is TRBJ2-1; 7 bases align to TRBD2. V was clipped by 3 bases and J by 2 bases; unmatched bases: 4. The CDR3 extends over 15 amino acids. The V gene's germline CDR1 is KGHSH and CDR2 LQKENI. This CDR3 is CASSPPGGTYNEQFF. DNA for the CDR3: TGTGCCAGCTCACCGCCGGGGGGTACCTACAATGAGCAGTTCTTC.

This clone occurred once. The rearrangement uses TRBV5-4 and TRBJ2-2; D is possibly TRBD1 (5 bases). The V end was cut by 0 bases, the J end by 4 bases, with 10 bases between. This CDR3 comprises 15 residues. From germline, CDR1 is SGHNT and CDR2 YYREEE (reference sequence). The CDR3 DNA reads TGTGCCAGCAGCTTGGACAGGCTGGGCACCGGGGAGCTGTTTTTT. Protein sequence: CASSLDRLGTGELFF.

V gene TRBV25-1 combines with J gene TRBJ1-2, with TRBD1 as a possible D gene (5 bases). The CDR3 totals 14 residues. Germline V gene lookup returns CDR1 MGHDK and CDR2 SYGVNS. The V and J ends lost 5 bases and 7 bases respectively, with 17 bases between them. This CDR3 is CASSPTGGVGGYTF. CDR3 coding DNA: TGTGCCAGCAGTCCCACGGGGGGGGTGGGTGGCTACACCTTC.